This entry lists 10 T cell receptor beta chains sequenced from one sample in a study of shared clonotypes between healthy human individuals. CD8 cells regarded as naive lacked CD45RO, were positively chosen for CCR7, and omitted terminally differentiated effector memory CD45RA+ cells. The data were produced by immunoSEQ multiplex PCR, yet TCRdb's version contains in-frame clones alone and is incomplete. The table records approximately 2,200,000 clones, just over 90% of them present only once. The sample was naive CD8+ T cells from PBMCs. These TCRs come from a man aged 18 to 35 in good health. Some clones in this sample may be carry-over from other donors' samples.

The chain links TRBV15 to TRBJ2-3; D may be TRBD2 (6 bases). This CDR3 region has 15 residues. Between the trimmed V and J ends, which lost 0 bases and 4 bases, there was a span of 11 bases. From germline, CDR1 is LNHNV and CDR2 YYDKDF (reference sequence). CDR3 protein: CATSRDRREPDTQYF. The CDR3 region has the DNA TGTGCCACCAGCAGAGATAGGAGGGAACCAGATACGCAGTATTTT. The full variable domain, its missing parts supplied by reference TRBV15 and TRBJ2-3, is DAMVIQNPRYQVTQFGKPVTLSCSQTLNHNVMYWYQQKSSQAPKLLFHYYDKDFNNEADTPDNFQSRRPNTSFCFLDIRSPGLGDTAMYLCATSRDRREPDTQYFGPGTRLTVL.

V usage is TRBV19 and J usage is TRBJ1-5; D not resolved. The CDR3 extends over 13 amino acids. CDR1 LNHDA and CDR2 SQIVND come from the germline V gene (reference sequence). Trimming left V 6 bases short and J 1 base short, with 7 bases between. For the CDR3, the DNA is TGTGCCAGTAGGGAACGGAGCAATCAGCCCCAGCATTTT. This sequence encodes CASRERSNQPQHF.

The rearrangement links TRBV19 to TRBJ1-5; no definite D call. The CDR3 length is 16 residues. Germline CDR1 reads LNHDA; CDR2 reads SQIVND (reference sequence). V shed 4 bases and J shed 1 base, with 14 bases lying between them. In DNA form, the CDR3 reads TGTGCCAGTAGTAATGAAGAGGGATTAAGCAATCAGCCCCAGCATTTT. Translating gives CASSNEEGLSNQPQHF.

This chain connects TRBV19 to TRBJ2-1, with TRBD2 matching 10 bases. The V and J ends lost 7 bases and 4 bases, in that order; junction bases with no gene match: 7. CDR3 length: 15 residues. From germline, CDR1 is LNHDA and CDR2 SQIVND (reference sequence). The CDR3 loop reads CASTPLAGHYNEQFF. Here the CDR3 DNA reads TGTGCCAGTACCCCACTAGCGGGACATTACAATGAGCAGTTCTTC. The full variable domain, with the rest looked up from reference TRBV19 and TRBJ2-1, is DGGITQSPKYLFRKEGQNVTLSCEQNLNHDAMYWYRQDPGQGLRLIYYSQIVNDFQKGDIAEGYSVSREKKESFPLTVTSAQKNPTAFYLCASTPLAGHYNEQFFGPGTRLTVL.

Comments on this clone: Other DNA sequences in this specimen translate into the identical CDR3. The V gene is TRBV9, the J gene TRBJ2-1, with D hard to call. V lost 4 bases, J lost 8 bases, and 7 bases lay in between. The CDR3 contains 11 residues. Germline V gives CDR1 SGDLS, CDR2 YYNGEE. CDR3 residues: CASSPGYEQFF. The DNA of the CDR3 is TGTGCCAGCAGCCCCGGCTATGAGCAGTTCTTC.

This clone was recorded only once. V is TRBV10-3 and J is TRBJ2-1; TRBD2 is a possible D gene (6 bases). The CDR3 has 16 residues. With 4 bases removed from V and 0 bases from J, the gap between germline ends came to 13 bases. Germline CDR1 reads ENHRY; CDR2 reads SYGVKD. CDR3 loop: CAISVSGSASYNEQFF. In DNA form, the CDR3 reads TGTGCCATCAGTGTTAGCGGTTCAGCCTCCTACAATGAGCAGTTCTTC.

In this sample, this clone turned up once. The chain couples TRBV7-9 to TRBJ2-5; D is undetermined. The CDR3 loop spans 13 amino acids. Trimming left V 5 bases short and J 3 bases short, with 10 bases between. Germline CDR1 is SEHNR and CDR2 is FQNEAQ (reference sequence). CDR3 nucleotides: TGTGCCAGCAGCAAGGGTGGCGAAGAGACCCAGTACTTC. Translated, it gives CASSKGGEETQYF.

The V gene is TRBV11-2, the J gene TRBJ2-7; the D gene could be TRBD1 or TRBD2 (6 bases each). Trimming pared 2 bases from V and 5 bases from J, leaving 25 bases between. The germline V gene encodes CDR1 SGHAT and CDR2 FQNNGV. The CDR3 loop spans 18 amino acids. CDR3 in amino acids: CASSLLGTLFPGADEQYF. In DNA, the CDR3 is TGTGCCAGCAGCTTATTAGGGACCCTCTTTCCGGGGGCGGACGAGCAGTACTTC.

CDR3 in amino acids: CASRDSGRAPGELFF. The CDR3 bases are TGTGCCAGCAGGGATAGCGGGAGGGCCCCCGGGGAGCTGTTTTTT. The V gene is TRBV6-1, the J gene TRBJ2-2; 11 bases agree with TRBD2. The V segment lost 6 bases and the J segment 6 bases; nucleotides outside the gene matches: 6. Germline CDR1 MNHNS, CDR2 SASEGT. The CDR3 is 15 residues long.

This chain uses TRBV29-1 with TRBJ2-3, with 9 bases lining up with TRBD2. The CDR3 sequence is 16 residues long. Germline values: CDR1 SQVTM, CDR2 ANQGSEA. V dropped 3 bases and J dropped 5; count of bases not matched to a gene: 12. The CDR3 region is CSVEDPLAGRVDTQYF. The CDR3 nucleotides are TGCAGCGTTGAGGACCCACTAGCGGGTCGAGTAGATACGCAGTATTTT.